This T cell receptor (beta chain) was captured by sequencing in a study of cytomegalovirus exposure and HLA in healthy donors. Overall study results and limits: In a later analysis, productive TCRs from donors in an Asian-associated ancestry cluster reportedly carried fewer N-insertions than the cohort mean. Some V segments (TRBV6-2 and TRBV6-3 among them) were excluded as indistinguishable. In a later analysis, TCR association rates varied by HLA locus: DRB1 most, HLA-C fewest.

Healthy bone marrow donors made up the cohort. This clone has only one observation. Antigen specificity is unknown. The PCR made use of 60 Vbeta and 13 Jbeta primers. The repertoire was sequenced with immunoSEQ multiplex PCR; TCRdb's copy has only in-frame clones and lacks some. The data contain roughly 170,000 clones, less than 90% of them singletons. V was clipped by 1 base and J by 0 bases, with 9 bases between them. The length of the CDR3 is 14 residues. The germline V gene has CDR1 SQVTM and CDR2 ANQGSEA. Sequenced material: PBMCs. The TCR was taken from a man aged 25-45 years in good health and CMV-seronegative. The chain recombines TRBV29-1 with TRBJ1-2, with D unclear. The CDR3 spells CSVEVVQTNYGYTF. CDR3 in DNA: TGCAGCGTTGAAGTGGTACAGACTAACTATGGCTACACCTTC.